What follows are 9 T cell receptor beta chains derived from one specimen sequenced in a study of T-cell memory formation after mild COVID-19. TCRdb processed the 5' RACE reads anew with MiXCR; each CDR3 protein has one entry. The sample lists approximately 450,000 distinct CDR3 sequences; about 20% were seen once. The sequencing sample was made of PBMCs or a T cell subset sorted from them (not recorded which). Source of these receptors: an adult woman who had mild COVID-19 (a few samples of this study predate the infection). Cell type and time point are not known.

The chain employs TRBV5-1 and TRBJ2-2; perhaps TRBD1 as D (5 bases). The CDR3 is 16 amino acids. CDR1 and CDR2 from the germline V gene are SGHRS and YFSETQ. Trimming left V 0 bases short and J 3 bases short, with 12 bases between. The CDR3 protein is CASSLEQVGYTGELFF. The CDR3 bases are TGCGCCAGCAGCTTGGAACAGGTGGGGTACACCGGGGAGCTGTTTTTT.

The chain joins TRBV24-1 to TRBJ1-1; no definite D call. Trimming shortened V by 3 bases and J by 4 bases, and 8 bases separated the two germline ends. The CDR3 is 13 residues long. Germline V gives CDR1 KGHDR, CDR2 SFDVKD. CDR3 protein: CATSDPRSTEAFF. The CDR3 DNA reads as TGTGCCACCAGTGATCCGAGGAGCACTGAAGCTTTCTTT.

The V call is TRBV20-1, the J call TRBJ2-3; TRBD2 agrees at 7 bases. Per the germline V gene, CDR1 is DFQATT and CDR2 is SNEGSKA (reference sequence). This CDR3 is 15 amino acids long. Germline trimming cut 0 bases from V and 1 base from J; bases unmatched to any gene: 4. For the CDR3, the DNA is TGCAGTGCTAGAGATCCGGGGGGACGCACAGATACGCAGTATTTT. It yields the protein CSARDPGGRTDTQYF.

This chain links TRBV6-2 or TRBV6-3 with TRBJ2-3, with TRBD2 matching over 7 bases. The trim removed 5 bases at V and 6 bases at J, leaving 11 bases unmatched. The CDR3 consists of 15 residues. Germline V lookup: CDR1 MNHEY, CDR2 SVGEGT. This CDR3 is CASSAKRDGLDTQYF. The DNA of the CDR3 is TGTGCCAGCAGTGCCAAGCGGGACGGTTTGGATACGCAGTATTTT.

Comments on this clonotype: Germline and junction disagree at one end, which may indicate a read error. The rearrangement uses TRBV5-1 and TRBJ2-7; 9 positions match TRBD2. Germline V CDR1 and CDR2: SGHRS, YFSETQ. The CDR3 totals 14 residues. CDR3 sequence: CASSLTSGSYQQYF. The CDR3 DNA reads as TGCGCCAGCAGCTTGACTAGCGGGTCCTACCAGCAGTACTTC.

This rearrangement joins TRBV6-1 to TRBJ1-4; perhaps TRBD1 as D (6 bases). CDR3 length: 14 residues. V gave up 4 bases and J gave up 7 bases, with 13 bases separating them. Germline CDR1 and CDR2: MNHNS and SASEGT. The CDR3 loop is CASSGDRKGEKLFF. DNA of the CDR3: TGTGCCAGCAGTGGAGACAGGAAGGGTGAAAAACTGTTTTTT.

This clonotype came up a few times. This sequence joins TRBV6-2 or TRBV6-3 and TRBJ2-1; possibly TRBD2 for D (5 bases). Germline V gene lookup returns CDR1 MNHEY and CDR2 SVGEGT. Trimming took off 7 bases at V and 6 bases at J, with 10 bases between the two ends. The CDR3 has 12 residues. CDR3 protein: CASISRGNEQFF. DNA of the CDR3: TGTGCCAGCATTAGTCGGGGCAATGAGCAGTTCTTC.

V gene TRBV19 combines with J gene TRBJ2-3; TRBD2 matches 10 bases. The V gene's germline CDR1 is LNHDA and CDR2 SQIVND (reference sequence). The CDR3 spans 14 residues. The ends lost 6 bases at V and 6 bases at J; junction bases unmatched: 6. CDR3 DNA sequence: TGTGCCAGTAGCCGACTAGCGGGCTTCGATACGCAGTATTTT. It is translated as CASSRLAGFDTQYF. Combining the CDR3 with reference TRBV19 and TRBJ2-3 gives the whole variable domain DGGITQSPKYLFRKEGQNVTLSCEQNLNHDAMYWYRQDPGQGLRLIYYSQIVNDFQKGDIAEGYSVSREKKESFPLTVTSAQKNPTAFYLCASSRLAGFDTQYFGPGTRLTVL.

The rearrangement uses TRBV20-1 and TRBJ1-2, with D perhaps TRBD1 (5 bases). The length of the CDR3 is 14 residues. Germline assignment: CDR1 DFQATT and CDR2 SNEGSKA (reference sequence). The V end lost 2 bases, the J end lost 3 bases, and 13 bases lay between the germline ends. CDR3 residues: CSARLTGSYYGYTF. CDR3 sequence (DNA): TGCAGTGCTAGATTAACAGGCTCGTACTATGGCTACACCTTC.